Listed here are 19 T cell receptor beta chains from one sample, sequenced in a study of T cells in Graves' hyperthyroidism and ophthalmopathy. Template material for amplifying TCR beta CDR3 regions consisted of RNA transcripts. The primer set for the first-round RT-PCR of the TCR CDR3 was HTBI. Each CDR3 protein gets one entry after TCRdb re-called the multiplex PCR reads with MiXCR. In the table there are a few hundred thousand distinct CDR3 sequences, about 43% of which are singletons. Sequencing was performed on peripheral blood or thyroid tissue (not recorded which). Receptors were obtained from a young woman with Graves' hyperthyroidism.

At least ten counts were recorded for this clonotype. The chain employs TRBV15 and TRBJ1-2; TRBD1 aligns across 7 bases. Looked up from germline, CDR1 is LNHNV and CDR2 is YYDKDF (reference sequence). The CDR3 length is 14 residues. V gave up 8 bases and J gave up 4 bases; unmatched junction bases: 10. The CDR3 nucleotides are TGTGCCACCGGAACAGGGGCTGGGGTCTATGGCTACACCTTC. As protein: CATGTGAGVYGYTF. The whole variable domain, filled in from reference TRBV15 and TRBJ1-2, reads DAMVIQNPRYQVTQFGKPVTLSCSQTLNHNVMYWYQQKSSQAPKLLFHYYDKDFNNEADTPDNFQSRRPNTSFCFLDIRSPGLGDTAMYLCATGTGAGVYGYTFGSGTRLTVV.

This clonotype was seen ten or more times. This sequence joins TRBV2 and TRBJ2-2, with 7 bases identical to TRBD2. The V gene end was trimmed by 9 bases and the J gene end by 11 bases; junction bases not matched to a gene: 6. Germline V lookup: CDR1 SNHLY, CDR2 FYNNEI. This CDR3 contains 11 residues. This chain's CDR3 is CASRLAGELFF. The CDR3 nucleotides are TGTGCCAGTCGACTAGCAGGCGAGCTGTTTTTT.

The chain combines TRBV19 with TRBJ1-2, with D unclear. The germline V gene has CDR1 LNHDA and CDR2 SQIVND (reference sequence). With 8 bases removed from V and 3 bases from J, the gap between germline ends came to 16 bases. This CDR3 contains 14 residues. The CDR3: CASGTPSGDYGYTF. The CDR3 DNA reads as TGTGCCAGTGGCACTCCTAGCGGAGACTATGGCTACACCTTC.

This clonotype appeared many times. The chain carries TRBV7-9 and TRBJ1-1; 10 bases map to TRBD1. From germline, CDR1 is SEHNR and CDR2 FQNEAQ (reference sequence). Trimming removed 5 bases from V and 6 bases from J; junction bases left unmatched: 3. This CDR3 spans 13 amino acids. The CDR3 DNA reads TGTGCCAGCAGCCCTGGACAGGGGGCTGAAGCTTTCTTT. This codes for CASSPGQGAEAFF. The full variable domain, with the rest looked up from reference TRBV7-9 and TRBJ1-1, is DTGVSQNPRHKITKRGQNVTFRCDPISEHNRLYWYRQTLGQGPEFLTYFQNEAQLEKSRLLSDRFSAERPKGSFSTLEIQRTEQGDSAMYLCASSPGQGAEAFFGQGTRLTVV.

This clonotype was seen a few times. The chain employs TRBV20-1 and TRBJ2-7, with D tentatively TRBD1 or TRBD2 (6 bases each). With 3 bases removed from V and 1 base from J, the gap between germline ends came to 16 bases. CDR1 is DFQATT and CDR2 is SNEGSKA in the germline V gene (reference sequence). The CDR3 runs to 15 residues. The CDR3 spells CSASDQGTLSYEQYF. The DNA of the CDR3 is TGCAGTGCTAGCGATCAGGGGACTCTGTCCTACGAGCAGTACTTC.

V gene TRBV10-3 combines with J gene TRBJ2-7, with D tentatively TRBD2 (6 bases). The CDR3 totals 12 residues. Trimming took off 8 bases at V and 0 bases at J, with 8 bases between the two ends. CDR1 is ENHRY, CDR2 SYGVKD, per germline. The CDR3 reads CAIGGDSYEQYF. Here the CDR3 DNA reads TGTGCCATCGGCGGGGACTCCTACGAGCAGTACTTC.

A few counts support this clonotype. This chain joins TRBV29-1 and TRBJ2-7; TRBD2 might be the D (6 bases). The CDR3 is 14 amino acids. The ends were cut back, 1 base at V and 2 bases at J, with 12 bases in the middle. From germline, CDR1 is SQVTM and CDR2 ANQGSEA. The CDR3 spells CSVEAGAVAYEQYF. DNA for the CDR3: TGCAGCGTTGAAGCGGGAGCAGTGGCCTACGAGCAGTACTTC.

Of note for this clonotype: A much larger clone differs by one base, so this may be a read error. J is TRBJ2-2 and V is TRBV24-1; 7 bases match TRBD1. CDR1 is KGHDR, CDR2 SFDVKD, per germline. The CDR3 sequence is 12 residues long. The CDR3 coding sequence is TGTACCACCAGTGATGCCAGGGGGAAGCTGTTTTTT. This translates into CTTSDARGKLFF.

The table lists this clonotype with a few counts. This chain joins TRBV2 and TRBJ2-5; 7 bases map to TRBD2. V lost 3 bases to trimming and J lost 1 base; unmatched junction nucleotides: 5. The CDR3 is made up of 15 amino acids. Germline values: CDR1 SNHLY, CDR2 FYNNEI. CDR3 nucleotide sequence: TGTGCCAGCAGTGAGACTAGCAACCGCCAAGAGACCCAGTACTTC. As protein: CASSETSNRQETQYF. The complete variable domain, with remaining parts taken from reference TRBV2 and TRBJ2-5, reads EPEVTQTPSHQVTQMGQEVILRCVPISNHLYFYWYRQILGQKVEFLVSFYNNEISEKSEIFDDQFSVERPDGSNFTLKIRSTKLEDSAMYFCASSETSNRQETQYFGPGTRLLVL.

The V and J genes are TRBV7-9 and TRBJ1-5; unclear D gene. V shed 4 bases and J shed 1 base, with 11 bases lying between them. CDR3 length equals 15 residues. Germline V lookup: CDR1 SEHNR, CDR2 FQNEAQ (reference sequence). The CDR3 bases are TGTGCCAGCAGCTCACATCTTTACAGCAATCAGCCCCAGCATTTT. Translation gives CASSSHLYSNQPQHF.

This clonotype was counted only a few times. V is TRBV7-9 and J is TRBJ1-2; 7 nucleotides align to TRBD1. Germline V lookup: CDR1 SEHNR, CDR2 FQNEAQ (reference sequence). The CDR3 consists of 13 residues. Unmatched junction bases numbered 5, after V lost 6 bases and J lost 4 bases. CDR3 DNA sequence: TGTGCCAGCAGACCGGGGGACAGCTATGGCTACACCTTC. Translated, it gives CASRPGDSYGYTF.

The CDR3 bases are TGTGCCAGCAGGGACGGATCCCATGGCTACACCTTC. This sequence encodes CASRDGSHGYTF. V and J are TRBV2 and TRBJ1-2, with no clear D. CDR3 length: 12 amino acids. V was pared by 6 bases and J by 6 bases, with 11 bases between. Germline CDR1 SNHLY, CDR2 FYNNEI. Complete variable domain (other parts from reference TRBV2 and TRBJ1-2): EPEVTQTPSHQVTQMGQEVILRCVPISNHLYFYWYRQILGQKVEFLVSFYNNEISEKSEIFDDQFSVERPDGSNFTLKIRSTKLEDSAMYFCASRDGSHGYTFGSGTRLTVV.

This clonotype showed up many times. V gene TRBV2 combines with J gene TRBJ1-2; possible D gene TRBD1, 5 bases. CDR3 size: 12 residues. With 3 bases removed from V and 4 bases from J, the gap between germline ends came to 6 bases. CDR1 is SNHLY and CDR2 is FYNNEI in the germline V gene. The CDR3 DNA sequence: TGTGCCAGCAGTGAGGGGGGCTATGGCTACACCTTC. The encoded protein is CASSEGGYGYTF. Looking up the rest from reference TRBV2 and TRBJ1-2 gives the full variable domain: EPEVTQTPSHQVTQMGQEVILRCVPISNHLYFYWYRQILGQKVEFLVSFYNNEISEKSEIFDDQFSVERPDGSNFTLKIRSTKLEDSAMYFCASSEGGYGYTFGSGTRLTVV.

V and J are TRBV29-1 and TRBJ1-2, with 7 bases that match TRBD1. Germline CDR1 and CDR2: SQVTM and ANQGSEA. The ends lost 3 bases at V and 7 bases at J; junction bases unmatched: 11. CDR3 length: 14 amino acids. The CDR3 bases are TGCAGCGTTGATAGTCGAGGGGGCGCAGGTGGCTACACCTTC. Translation gives CSVDSRGGAGGYTF.

This rearrangement joins TRBV7-2 to TRBJ2-5, with TRBD1 identical over 9 bases. The germline CDR1 and CDR2 sequences are SGHTA and FQGNSA. CDR3 size: 15 residues. V was pared by 7 bases and J by 5 bases, with 11 bases of the junction left unmatched. Here the CDR3 DNA reads TGTGCCAGCATAAACAGGGGGCGCTCGGCGGAGACCCAGTACTTC. It specifies CASINRGRSAETQYF.

The J gene is TRBJ1-1, the V gene TRBV7-1, with 12 bases matching TRBD1. TRBV7-1 is sorted into the ORF group, with uncertain function. V trimming: 3 bases; J trimming: 1 base; junction bases outside the gene matches: 9. CDR3 length equals 18 residues. CDR3 coding DNA: TGTGCCAGCAGCTCGTTGACGGGACAGGGGGCAGGGAACACTGAAGCTTTCTTT. It specifies CASSSLTGQGAGNTEAFF.

The rearrangement links TRBV24-1 to TRBJ1-5, with D possibly matching TRBD1 (6 bases). Germline V CDR1 and CDR2: KGHDR, SFDVKD. Deletions cut 9 bases from V and 3 bases from J, with 14 bases between. This CDR3 region has 14 residues. The CDR3 DNA sequence: TGTGCCACCTCGACAGGAGGATACAATCAGCCCCAGCATTTT. It is translated as CATSTGGYNQPQHF.

This clonotype was detected a few times. The chain uses TRBV10-3 and TRBJ1-5; TRBD1 matches at 9 bases. Per the germline V gene, CDR1 is ENHRY and CDR2 is SYGVKD. This CDR3 has 16 residues. The J segment lost 6 bases and the V segment lost 10 bases, leaving 16 bases of the junction unmatched. CDR3 DNA sequence: TGTGCCAGCACCGGAGTTTGGGCGGGACAGGGTCAGCCCCAGCATTTT. This translates into CASTGVWAGQGQPQHF.

The sample holds many counts of this clonotype. The rearrangement joins TRBV10-3 to TRBJ1-1; TRBD1 might be the D (5 bases). V was pared by 0 bases and J by 4 bases, with 12 bases between. The CDR3 sequence is 15 residues long. Germline assignment: CDR1 ENHRY and CDR2 SYGVKD. The CDR3 reads CAISESTGGATEAFF. CDR3 coding DNA: TGTGCCATCAGTGAGTCGACGGGGGGAGCCACTGAAGCTTTCTTT.